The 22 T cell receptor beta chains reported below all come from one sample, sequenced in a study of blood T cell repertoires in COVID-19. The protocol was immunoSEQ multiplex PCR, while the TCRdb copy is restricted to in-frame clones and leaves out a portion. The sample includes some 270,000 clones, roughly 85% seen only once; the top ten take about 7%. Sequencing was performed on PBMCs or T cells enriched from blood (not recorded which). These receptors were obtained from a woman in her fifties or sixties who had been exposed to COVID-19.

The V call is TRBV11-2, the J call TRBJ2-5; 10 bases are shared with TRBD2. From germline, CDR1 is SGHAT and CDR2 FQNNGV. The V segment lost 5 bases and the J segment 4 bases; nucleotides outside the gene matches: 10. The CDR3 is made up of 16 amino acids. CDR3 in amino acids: CASSGWVASGGETQYF. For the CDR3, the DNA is TGTGCCAGCAGCGGATGGGTGGCTAGCGGGGGAGAGACCCAGTACTTC. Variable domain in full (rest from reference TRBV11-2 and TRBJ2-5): EAGVAQSPRYKIIEKRQSVAFWCNPISGHATLYWYQQILGQGPKLLIQFQNNGVVDDSQLPKDRFSAERLKGVDSTLKIQPAKLEDSAVYLCASSGWVASGGETQYFGPGTRLLVL.

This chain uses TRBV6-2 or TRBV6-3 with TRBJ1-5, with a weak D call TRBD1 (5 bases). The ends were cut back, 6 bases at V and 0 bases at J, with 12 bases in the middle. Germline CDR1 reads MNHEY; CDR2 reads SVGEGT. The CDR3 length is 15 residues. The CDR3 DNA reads TGTGCCAGCAGCTTGCGACAGCCTAGCAATCAGCCCCAGCATTTT. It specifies CASSLRQPSNQPQHF.

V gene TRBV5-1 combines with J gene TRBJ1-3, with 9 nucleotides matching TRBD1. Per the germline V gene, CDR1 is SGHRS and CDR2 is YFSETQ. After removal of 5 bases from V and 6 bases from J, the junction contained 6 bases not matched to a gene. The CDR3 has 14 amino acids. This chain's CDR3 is CASRWGQGTNTIYF. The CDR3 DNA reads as TGCGCCAGCAGATGGGGACAGGGAACAAACACCATATATTTT.

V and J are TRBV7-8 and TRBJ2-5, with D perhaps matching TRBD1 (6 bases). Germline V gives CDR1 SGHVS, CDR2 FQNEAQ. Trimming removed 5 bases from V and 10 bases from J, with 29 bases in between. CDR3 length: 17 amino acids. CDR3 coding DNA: TGTGCCAGCAGCCCTGGCATGGGGGCGTACGCCCTGGGGATCCAGTACTTC. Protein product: CASSPGMGAYALGIQYF.

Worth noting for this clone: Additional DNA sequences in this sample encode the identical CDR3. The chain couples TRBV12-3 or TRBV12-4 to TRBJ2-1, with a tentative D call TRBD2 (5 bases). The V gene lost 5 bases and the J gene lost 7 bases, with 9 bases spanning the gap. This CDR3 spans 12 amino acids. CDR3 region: CASSLRGNEQFF. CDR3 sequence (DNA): TGTGCCAGCAGTCTTCGGGGAAATGAGCAGTTCTTC.

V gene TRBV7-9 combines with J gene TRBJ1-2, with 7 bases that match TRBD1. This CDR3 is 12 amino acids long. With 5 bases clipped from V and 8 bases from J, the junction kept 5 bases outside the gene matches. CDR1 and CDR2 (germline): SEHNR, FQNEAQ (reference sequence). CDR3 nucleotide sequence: TGTGCCAGCAGCCAGGGGGTCGGAGGCTACACCTTC. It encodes CASSQGVGGYTF.

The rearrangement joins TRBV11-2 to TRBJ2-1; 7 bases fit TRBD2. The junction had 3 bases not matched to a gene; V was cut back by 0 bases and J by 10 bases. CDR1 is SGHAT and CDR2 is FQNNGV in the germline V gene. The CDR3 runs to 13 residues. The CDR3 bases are TGTGCCAGCAGCTTAGATTGGGGGGGGGAGCAGTTCTTC. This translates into CASSLDWGGEQFF.

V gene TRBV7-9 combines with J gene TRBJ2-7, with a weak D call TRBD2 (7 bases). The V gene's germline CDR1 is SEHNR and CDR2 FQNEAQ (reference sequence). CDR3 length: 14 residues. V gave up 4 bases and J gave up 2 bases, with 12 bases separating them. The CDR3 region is CASSSSGGPYEQYF. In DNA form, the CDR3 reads TGTGCCAGCAGCTCCTCGGGGGGCCCCTACGAGCAGTACTTC.

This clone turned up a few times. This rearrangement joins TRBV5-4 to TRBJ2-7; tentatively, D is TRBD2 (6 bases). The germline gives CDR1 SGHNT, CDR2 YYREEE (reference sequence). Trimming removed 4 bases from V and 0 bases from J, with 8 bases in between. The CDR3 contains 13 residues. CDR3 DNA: TGTGCCAGCAGCCCGACTAGCTCCTACGAGCAGTACTTC. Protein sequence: CASSPTSSYEQYF.

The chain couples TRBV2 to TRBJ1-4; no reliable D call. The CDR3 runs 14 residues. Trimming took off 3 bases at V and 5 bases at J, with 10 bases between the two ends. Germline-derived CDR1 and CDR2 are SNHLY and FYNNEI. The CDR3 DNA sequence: TGTGCCAGCAGTGACCCAGAACCGAATGAAAAACTGTTTTTT. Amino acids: CASSDPEPNEKLFF.

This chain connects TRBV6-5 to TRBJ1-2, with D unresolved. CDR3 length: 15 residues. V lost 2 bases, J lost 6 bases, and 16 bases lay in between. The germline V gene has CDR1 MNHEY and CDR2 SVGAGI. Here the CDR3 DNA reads TGTGCCAGCAGTTACAAGGCACCTAGGACTAATGGCTACACCTTC. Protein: CASSYKAPRTNGYTF.

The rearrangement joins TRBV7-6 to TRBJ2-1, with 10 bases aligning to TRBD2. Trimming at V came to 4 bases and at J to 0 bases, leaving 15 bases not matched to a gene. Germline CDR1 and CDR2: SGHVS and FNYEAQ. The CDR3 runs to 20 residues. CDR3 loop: CASSSDYGLAGGGSYNEQFF. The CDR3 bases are TGTGCCAGCAGCTCCGATTATGGGTTAGCGGGGGGCGGCTCCTACAATGAGCAGTTCTTC.

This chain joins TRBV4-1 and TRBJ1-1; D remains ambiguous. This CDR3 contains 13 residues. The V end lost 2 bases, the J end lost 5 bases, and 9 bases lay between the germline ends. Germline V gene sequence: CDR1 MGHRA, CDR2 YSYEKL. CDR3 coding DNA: TGCGCCAGCAGCCAATGGAGGGAGACTGAAGCTTTCTTT. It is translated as CASSQWRETEAFF.

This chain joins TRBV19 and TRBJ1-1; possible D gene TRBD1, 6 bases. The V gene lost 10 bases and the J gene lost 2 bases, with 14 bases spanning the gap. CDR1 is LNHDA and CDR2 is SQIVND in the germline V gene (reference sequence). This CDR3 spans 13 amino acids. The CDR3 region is CATTTGGNTEAFF. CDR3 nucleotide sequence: TGTGCCACGACGACAGGTGGCAACACTGAAGCTTTCTTT. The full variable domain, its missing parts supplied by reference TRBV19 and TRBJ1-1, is DGGITQSPKYLFRKEGQNVTLSCEQNLNHDAMYWYRQDPGQGLRLIYYSQIVNDFQKGDIAEGYSVSREKKESFPLTVTSAQKNPTAFYLCATTTGGNTEAFFGQGTRLTVV.

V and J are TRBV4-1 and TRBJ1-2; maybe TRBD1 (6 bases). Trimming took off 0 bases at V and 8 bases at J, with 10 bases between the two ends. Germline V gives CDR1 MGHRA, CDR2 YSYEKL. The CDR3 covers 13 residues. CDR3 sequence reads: CASSQEAGAGYTF. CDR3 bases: TGCGCCAGCAGCCAAGAGGCAGGGGCCGGCTACACCTTC.

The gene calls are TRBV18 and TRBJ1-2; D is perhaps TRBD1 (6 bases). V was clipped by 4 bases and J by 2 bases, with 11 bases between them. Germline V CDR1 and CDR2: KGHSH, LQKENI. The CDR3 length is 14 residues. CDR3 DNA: TGTGCCAGCTCACGCGGACAGCAAAACTATGGCTACACCTTC. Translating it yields CASSRGQQNYGYTF.

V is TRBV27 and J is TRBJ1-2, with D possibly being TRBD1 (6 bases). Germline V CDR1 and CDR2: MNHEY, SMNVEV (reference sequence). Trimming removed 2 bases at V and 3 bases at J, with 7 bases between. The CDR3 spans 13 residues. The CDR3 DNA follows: TGTGCCAGCAGTTTACGACAGGACTATGGCTACACCTTC. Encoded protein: CASSLRQDYGYTF.

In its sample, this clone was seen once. The CDR3 protein is CASRLDRGGTDTQYF. In DNA form, the CDR3 reads TGTGCCAGCAGATTGGACCGGGGTGGCACAGATACGCAGTATTTT. The genes are TRBV6-5 and TRBJ2-3, with D perhaps TRBD2 (5 bases). This CDR3 contains 15 residues. CDR1 MNHEY and CDR2 SVGAGI come from the germline V gene. Trimming stripped 6 bases from V and 1 base from J, with 14 bases between.

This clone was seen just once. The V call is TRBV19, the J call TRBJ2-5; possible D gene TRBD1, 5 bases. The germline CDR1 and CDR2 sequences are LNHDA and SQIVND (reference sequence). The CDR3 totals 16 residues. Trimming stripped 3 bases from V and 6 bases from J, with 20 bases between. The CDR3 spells CASSMGQSEKRKTQYF. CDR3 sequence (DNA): TGTGCCAGTAGTATGGGGCAATCTGAAAAGCGAAAGACCCAGTACTTC.

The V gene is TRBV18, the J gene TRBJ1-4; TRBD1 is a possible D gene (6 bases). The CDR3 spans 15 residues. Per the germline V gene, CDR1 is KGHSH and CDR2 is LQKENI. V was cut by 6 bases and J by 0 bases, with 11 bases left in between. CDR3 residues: CASSLTGSTNEKLFF. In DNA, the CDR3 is TGTGCCAGCTCCTTGACAGGTTCAACTAATGAAAAACTGTTTTTT. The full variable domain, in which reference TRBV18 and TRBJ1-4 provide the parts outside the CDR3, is NAGVMQNPRHLVRRRGQEARLRCSPMKGHSHVYWYRQLPEEGLKFMVYLQKENIIDESGMPKERFSAEFPKEGPSILRIQQVVRGDSAAYFCASSLTGSTNEKLFFGSGTQLSVL.

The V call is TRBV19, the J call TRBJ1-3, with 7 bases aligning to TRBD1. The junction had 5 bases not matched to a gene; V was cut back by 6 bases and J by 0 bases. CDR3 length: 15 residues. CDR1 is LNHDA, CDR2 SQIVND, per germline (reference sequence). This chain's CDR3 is CASSSDRYSGNTIYF. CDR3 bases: TGTGCCAGTAGCTCGGACAGGTACTCTGGAAACACCATATATTTT.

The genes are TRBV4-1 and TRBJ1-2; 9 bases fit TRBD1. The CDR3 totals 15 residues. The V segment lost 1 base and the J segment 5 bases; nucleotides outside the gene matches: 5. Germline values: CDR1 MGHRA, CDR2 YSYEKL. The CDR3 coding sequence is TGCGCCAGCAGCCAAGGACAGGGGGTAGGATATGGCTACACCTTC. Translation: CASSQGQGVGYGYTF.